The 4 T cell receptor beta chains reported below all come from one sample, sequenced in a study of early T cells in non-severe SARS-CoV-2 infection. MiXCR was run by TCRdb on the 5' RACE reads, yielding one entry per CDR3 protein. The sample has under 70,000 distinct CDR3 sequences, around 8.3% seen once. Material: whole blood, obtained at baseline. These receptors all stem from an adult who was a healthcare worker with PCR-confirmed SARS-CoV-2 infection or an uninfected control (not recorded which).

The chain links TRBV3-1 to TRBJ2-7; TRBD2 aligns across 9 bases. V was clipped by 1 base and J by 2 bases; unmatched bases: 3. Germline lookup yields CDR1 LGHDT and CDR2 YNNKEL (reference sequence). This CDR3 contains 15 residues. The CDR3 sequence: CASSQALAGTYEQYF. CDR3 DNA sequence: TGTGCCAGCAGCCAAGCCCTAGCGGGGACCTACGAGCAGTACTTC.

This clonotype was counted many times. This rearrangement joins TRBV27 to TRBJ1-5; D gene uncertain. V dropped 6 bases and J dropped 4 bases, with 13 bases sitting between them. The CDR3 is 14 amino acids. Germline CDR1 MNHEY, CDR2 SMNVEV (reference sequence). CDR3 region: CASSQIGFNQPQHF. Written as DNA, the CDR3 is TGTGCCAGCAGCCAAATAGGGTTTAATCAGCCCCAGCATTTT.

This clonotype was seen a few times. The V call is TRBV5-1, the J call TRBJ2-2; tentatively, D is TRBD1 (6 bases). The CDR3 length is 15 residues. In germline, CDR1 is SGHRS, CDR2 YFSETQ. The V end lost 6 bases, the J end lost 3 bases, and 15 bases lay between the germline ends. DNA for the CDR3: TGCGCCAGCACCGGCGTGGGGGCAGACACCGGGGAGCTGTTTTTT. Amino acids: CASTGVGADTGELFF.

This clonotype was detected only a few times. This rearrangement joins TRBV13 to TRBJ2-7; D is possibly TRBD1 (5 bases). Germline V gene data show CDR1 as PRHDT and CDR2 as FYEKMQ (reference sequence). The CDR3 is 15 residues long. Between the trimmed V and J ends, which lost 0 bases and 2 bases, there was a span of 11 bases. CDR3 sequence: CASSLGADKTYEQYF. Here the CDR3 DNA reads TGTGCCAGCAGCTTAGGGGCGGACAAGACCTACGAGCAGTACTTC. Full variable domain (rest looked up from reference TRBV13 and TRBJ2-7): AAGVIQSPRHLIKEKRETATLKCYPIPRHDTVYWYQQGPGQDPQFLISFYEKMQSDKGSIPDRFSAQQFSDYHSELNMSSLELGDSALYFCASSLGADKTYEQYFGPGTRLTVT.